This T cell receptor (beta chain) was sequenced in a study of T cells in women clearing cervical HPV infection. Study-level background: Case blood was drawn a median about 150 days after lesion detection. Study-level findings and limits: Cases and controls were distinguished at AUC just under 0.85 by richness and V genes. It is unknown whether associations predate infection; no effector/memory or HPV-specific sorting.

TCRdb keeps only in-frame clones here, not all; method: immunoSEQ multiplex PCR. The listing records under 50,000 clones. As to this clone: The antigen is not known. The read is 3 residues too short to cover the CDR3 end, so that end is filled in from the germline J gene.

CDR1 MRHNA and CDR2 SNTAGT come from the germline V gene. CDR3 length equals 15 residues. V was pared by 5 bases and J by 3 bases, with 11 bases between. The rearrangement joins TRBV6-4 to TRBJ2-6; D might be TRBD1 (6 bases). The receptor comes from a woman aged 18 to 75 with a cervical HPV16 infection that either progressed to CIN3+ or cleared (not recorded which). Sequenced: blood buffy coat. The CDR3 protein is CASSPQGGGANVLTF. CDR3 bases read: TGTGCCAGCAGTCCACAGGGCGGTGGGGCCAACGTC.